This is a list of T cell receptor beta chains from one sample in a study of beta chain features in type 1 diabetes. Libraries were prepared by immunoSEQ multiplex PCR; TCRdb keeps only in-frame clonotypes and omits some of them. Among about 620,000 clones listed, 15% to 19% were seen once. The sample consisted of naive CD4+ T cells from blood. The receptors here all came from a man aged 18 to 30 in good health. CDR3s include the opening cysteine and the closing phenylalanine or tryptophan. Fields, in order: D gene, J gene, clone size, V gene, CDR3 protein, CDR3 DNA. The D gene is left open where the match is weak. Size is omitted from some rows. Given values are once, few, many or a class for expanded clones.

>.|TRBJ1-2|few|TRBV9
CASGETTNYGYTF
TGTGCCAGCGGGGAGACAACCAACTATGGCTACACCTTC
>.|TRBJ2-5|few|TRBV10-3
CAISEPRTVQETQYF
TGTGCCATCAGTGAGCCTCGGACAGTCCAAGAGACCCAGTACTTC
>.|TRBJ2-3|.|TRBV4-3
CASSQPTRGTTDTQYF
TGCGCCAGCAGCCAGCCAACCCGGGGGACCACAGATACGCAGTATTTT
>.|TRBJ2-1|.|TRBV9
CASSPTGRTKGNEQFF
TGTGCCAGCAGCCCCACGGGACGGACGAAAGGAAATGAGCAGTTCTTC
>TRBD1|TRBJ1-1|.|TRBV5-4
CASSLGPTRQGRDTEAFF
TGTGCCAGCAGCTTGGGTCCAACCCGACAGGGGAGGGACACTGAAGCTTTCTTT
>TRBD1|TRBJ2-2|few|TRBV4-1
CASSQSKGRTGNTGELFF
TGCGCCAGCAGCCAGTCGAAGGGACGGACAGGGAACACCGGGGAGCTGTTTTTT
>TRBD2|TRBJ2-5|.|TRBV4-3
CASSQVGSGGLQETQYF
TGCGCCAGCAGCCAAGTTGGTAGCGGGGGCCTTCAAGAGACCCAGTACTTC
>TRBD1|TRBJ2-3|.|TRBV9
CASSASTGRRTDTQYF
TGTGCCAGCAGCGCCTCGACAGGGCGTCGGACAGATACGCAGTATTTT
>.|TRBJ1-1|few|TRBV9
CASSVAPGGTEAFF
TGTGCCAGCAGCGTAGCCCCGGGGGGCACTGAAGCTTTCTTT
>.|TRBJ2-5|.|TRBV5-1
CASNRAGGPQETQYF
TGCGCCAGCAACCGGGCCGGGGGCCCTCAAGAGACCCAGTACTTC
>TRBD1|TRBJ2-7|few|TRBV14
CASSREGGRGSYEQYF
TGTGCCAGCAGCCGAGAAGGGGGCAGGGGTTCCTACGAGCAGTACTTC
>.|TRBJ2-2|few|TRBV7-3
CASSLNSGAVAGELFF
TGTGCCAGCAGCTTAAATTCCGGGGCCGTCGCCGGGGAGCTGTTTTTT
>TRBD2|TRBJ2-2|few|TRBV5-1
CASRRTSGSDGGELFF
TGCGCCAGCAGGAGGACTAGCGGGAGTGATGGCGGGGAGCTGTTTTTT
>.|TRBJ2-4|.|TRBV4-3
CASSQVNRPTRGGKNIQYF
TGCGCCAGCAGCCAAGTCAATCGACCTACAAGGGGCGGCAAAAACATTCAGTACTTC
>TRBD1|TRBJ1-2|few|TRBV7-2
CASSQTGVGYTF
TGTGCCAGCAGCCAGACAGGGGTGGGCTACACCTTC
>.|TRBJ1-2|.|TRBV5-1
CASSFSTGSNYGYTF
TGCGCCAGCAGCTTTAGTACAGGTTCTAACTATGGCTACACCTTC
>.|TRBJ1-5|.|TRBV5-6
CASSLWADGQPQHF
TGTGCCAGCAGCTTGTGGGCCGATGGGCAGCCCCAGCATTTT
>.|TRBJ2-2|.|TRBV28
CASRPFPGELFF
TGTGCCAGCAGACCTTTTCCCGGGGAGCTGTTTTTT
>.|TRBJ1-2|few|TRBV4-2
CATAANYGYTF
TGTGCCACAGCGGCTAACTATGGCTACACCTTC
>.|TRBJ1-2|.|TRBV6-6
CASSLRTGRAGYTF
TGTGCCAGCAGTTTGAGAACAGGGAGGGCTGGCTACACCTTC
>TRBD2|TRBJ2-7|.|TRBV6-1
CASSAYTGTSVYEQYF
TGTGCCAGCAGTGCATACACCGGGACTAGCGTCTACGAGCAGTACTTC
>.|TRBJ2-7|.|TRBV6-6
CASSYSKIDSYEQYF
TGTGCCAGCAGTTACTCGAAGATAGATTCCTACGAGCAGTACTTC
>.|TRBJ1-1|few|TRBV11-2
CASSPSDGSTEAFF
TGTGCCAGCAGCCCGTCCGACGGCTCGACTGAAGCTTTCTTT
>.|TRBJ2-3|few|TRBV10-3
CAITRGRGSDTDTQYF
TGTGCCATCACCCGGGGAAGGGGAAGTGACACAGATACGCAGTATTTT
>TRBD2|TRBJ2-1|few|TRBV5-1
CASSWGGYNEQFF
TGCGCCAGCAGCTGGGGAGGGTACAATGAGCAGTTCTTC
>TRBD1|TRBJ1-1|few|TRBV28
CASLQGGEAFF
TGTGCCAGTTTACAGGGGGGTGAAGCTTTCTTT
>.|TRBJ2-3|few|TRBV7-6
CASQGFSTDTQYF
TGTGCCAGCCAGGGGTTTAGCACAGATACGCAGTATTTT
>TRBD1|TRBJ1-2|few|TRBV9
CASSPWTGHGYTF
TGTGCCAGCAGCCCATGGACAGGCCATGGCTACACCTTC
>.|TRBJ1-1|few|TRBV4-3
CASSLHLLGTEAFF
TGCGCCAGCAGCCTTCATTTACTAGGGACTGAAGCTTTCTTT
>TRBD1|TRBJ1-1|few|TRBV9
CASSVEGAGTEAFF
TGTGCCAGCAGCGTAGAGGGGGCGGGGACTGAAGCTTTCTTT
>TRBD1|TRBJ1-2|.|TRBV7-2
CASSRSGQGIFSGYTF
TGTGCCAGCAGCCGAAGCGGACAGGGGATATTCTCTGGCTACACCTTC
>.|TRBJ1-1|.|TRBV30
CAWSGGPTAEAFF
TGTGCCTGGAGTGGGGGCCCAACCGCTGAAGCTTTCTTT
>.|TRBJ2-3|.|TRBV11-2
CASSSLGAGPRYF
TGTGCCAGCAGCTCCCTCGGGGCGGGCCCTCGGTATTTT
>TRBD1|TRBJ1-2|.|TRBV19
CASSIVDRASGGYTF
TGTGCCAGTAGTATTGTGGACAGGGCGAGCGGAGGCTACACCTTC
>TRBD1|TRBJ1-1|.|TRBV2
CASGDRDRKNTEAFF
TGTGCCAGCGGGGATAGGGACAGGAAGAACACTGAAGCTTTCTTT
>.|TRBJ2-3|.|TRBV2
CASQLRGVTDTQYF
TGTGCCAGCCAGCTTAGGGGGGTCACAGATACGCAGTATTTT
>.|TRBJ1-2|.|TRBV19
CASSIPYGYTF
TGTGCCAGTAGTATTCCCTATGGCTACACCTTC
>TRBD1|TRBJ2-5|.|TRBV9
CASSVGGRGPETQYF
TGTGCCAGCAGCGTAGGGGGCAGGGGGCCGGAGACCCAGTACTTC
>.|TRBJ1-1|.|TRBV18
CASSPTENTEAFF
TGTGCCAGCTCACCGACAGAGAACACTGAAGCTTTCTTT
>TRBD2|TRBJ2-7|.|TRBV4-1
CASSQVIAGVGYEQYF
TGCGCCAGCAGCCAAGTCATAGCGGGAGTTGGCTACGAGCAGTACTTC
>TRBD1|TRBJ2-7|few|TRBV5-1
CASSLQGQGSGEQYF
TGCGCCAGCAGCTTGCAAGGACAGGGTTCAGGCGAGCAGTACTTC
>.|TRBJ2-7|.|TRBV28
CASSLVGGYEQYF
TGTGCCAGCAGTTTAGTCGGCGGCTACGAGCAGTACTTC